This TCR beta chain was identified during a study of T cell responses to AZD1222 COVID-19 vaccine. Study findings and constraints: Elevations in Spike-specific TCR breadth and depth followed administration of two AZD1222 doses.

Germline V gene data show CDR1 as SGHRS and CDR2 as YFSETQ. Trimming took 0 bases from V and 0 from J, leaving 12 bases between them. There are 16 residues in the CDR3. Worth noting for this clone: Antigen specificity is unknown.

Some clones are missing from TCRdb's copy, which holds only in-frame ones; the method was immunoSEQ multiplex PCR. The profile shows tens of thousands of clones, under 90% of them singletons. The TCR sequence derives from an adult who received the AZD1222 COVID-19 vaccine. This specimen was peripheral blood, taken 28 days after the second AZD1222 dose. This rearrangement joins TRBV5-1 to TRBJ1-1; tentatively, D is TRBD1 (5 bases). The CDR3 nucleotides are TGCGCCAGCAGCTTGGTCCCGGGGCGGGTGAACACTGAAGCTTTCTTT. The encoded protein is CASSLVPGRVNTEAFF.